This is a list of T cell receptor beta chains from one sample in a study of CD8+ T cells in alopecia areata. Using immunoSEQ multiplex PCR, the repertoire was profiled, and TCRdb retains in-frame clones only, with some absent. The table shows 80,000 to 100,000 clones, with roughly 46% occurring only once. The sample in question was CD8+ T cells sorted from blood, obtained at week 24, from a patient treated with tofacitinib. The source of these receptors is a human donor with alopecia areata. Each CDR3 is given without its conserved first and last residue.

V | length | CDR3
TRBV9 | 12 | ASSVGTGGTEAF
TRBV18 | 12 | ASSPVTSDETQY
TRBV4-2 | 13 | ASSPTSGSYNEQF
TRBV4-3 | 13 | ASSPRTGGDYEQY
TRBV7-9 | 13 | ASNPGTPVSGELF
TRBV14 | 15 | ASSQGTTSGYSYEQY
TRBV10-3 | 8 | AIGGREQY
TRBV4-1 | 10 | ASSLNTDTQY
TRBV30 | 9 | ARGLAGELF
TRBV2 | 10 | ATKVGGEEAF
TRBV5-1 | 10 | ASSRSTDTQY
TRBV29-1 | 7 | SMGDTQY
TRBV29-1 | 10 | SVEVQQETQY
TRBV4-1 | 14 | ASSQDKTGLLDGYT
TRBV5-1 | 11 | ASSLRGSQPQH
TRBV6-1 | 9 | ASSDVETQY
TRBV7-6 | 12 | ASSSLAGRDTQY
TRBV6-4 | 10 | ASSGADNEQF
TRBV6-6 | 11 | ASGHRGRETQY
TRBV6-1 | 9 | ASSERYEQY
TRBV15 | 14 | ATSREASGSRDTQY
TRBV30 | 11 | AWSRGTGDEQF
TRBV7-9 | 12 | ASSLSPQGEGYT
TRBV25-1 | 12 | ASSEWDGLYEQY
TRBV6-5 | 13 | ASSYSPSGRGELF
TRBV7-9 | 11 | ASRGVSSYEQY
TRBV11-2 | 13 | ASSQSSGSTDTQY
TRBV29-1 | 9 | SVPSDYGYT